What follows are 30 T cell receptor beta chains derived from one specimen sequenced in a study of breast tumors, draining lymph nodes, adjacent tissues. Each CDR3 protein is one row after TCRdb ran MiXCR on the multiplex PCR reads. Here the sample spans under 85,000 distinct CDR3 sequences, roughly a fifth being singletons. The lymph nodes were axillary draining lymph nodes from breast cancer patients. Input material: axillary lymph node tissue. These receptors were taken from a female donor with breast cancer. Some clones in this sample may be carry-over from other donors' samples.

There are many counts of this clonotype. V gene TRBV10-3 combines with J gene TRBJ2-7; 9 nucleotides agree with TRBD1. This CDR3 spans 17 amino acids. V was clipped by 2 bases and J by 2 bases; unmatched bases: 10. The germline CDR1 and CDR2 sequences are ENHRY and SYGVKD. The CDR3: CAISETPRDRVTYEQYF. The CDR3 nucleotides read TGTGCCATCAGTGAGACCCCCCGGGACAGGGTCACCTACGAGCAGTACTTC.

As concerns this clonotype: A junction boundary mismatches the germline segment, possibly from a read error. V gene TRBV10-1 combines with J gene TRBJ2-7; no firm D call. Per the germline V gene, CDR1 is WNHNN and CDR2 is SYGVQD (reference sequence). CDR3 length equals 17 residues. The CDR3 reads CTSSEEEDFMGFYEQYF. DNA of the CDR3: TGCACCAGCAGTGAGGAAGAAGATTTCATGGGATTTTACGAGCAGTACTTC.

This clonotype was seen many times. This chain connects TRBV7-9 to TRBJ2-3, with D perhaps TRBD1 (5 bases). Germline V gives CDR1 SEHNR, CDR2 FQNEAQ (reference sequence). The V end was cut by 1 base, the J end by 2 bases, with 13 bases between. CDR3 length equals 16 residues. This CDR3 is CASSLVGAAFTDTQYF. The CDR3 coding sequence is TGTGCCAGCAGCTTAGTAGGGGCAGCTTTCACAGATACGCAGTATTTT.

This clonotype occurred many times. The CDR3 coding sequence is TGTGCCAGCAGCTTGGTGGAGGGGGACCCCTACGAGCAGTACTTC. It yields the protein CASSLVEGDPYEQYF. The rearrangement joins TRBV5-4 to TRBJ2-7; tentatively, D is TRBD1 or TRBD2 (6 bases each). V was pared by 0 bases and J by 2 bases, with 12 bases between. CDR1 and CDR2 (germline): SGHNT, YYREEE (reference sequence). The CDR3 extends over 15 amino acids. The variable domain in full, completed from reference TRBV5-4 and TRBJ2-7, reads ETGVTQSPTHLIKTRGQQVTLRCSSQSGHNTVSWYQQALGQGPQFIFQYYREEENGRGNFPPRFSGLQFPNYSSELNVNALELDDSALYLCASSLVEGDPYEQYFGPGTRLTVT.

This clonotype was recorded at least ten times. The chain employs TRBV20-1 and TRBJ2-7, with 13 bases identical to TRBD2. Germline lookup yields CDR1 DFQATT and CDR2 SNEGSKA (reference sequence). The V gene end was trimmed by 5 bases and the J gene end by 1 base; junction bases not matched to a gene: 5. The CDR3 totals 15 residues. CDR3 sequence reads: CSADGLAGESYEQYF. The DNA for the CDR3 is TGCAGTGCTGATGGACTAGCGGGAGAGTCCTACGAGCAGTACTTC.

This clonotype was counted ten times or more. The chain employs TRBV11-3 and TRBJ2-7; 10 bases are shared with TRBD2. This CDR3 region has 15 residues. The J segment lost 3 bases and the V segment lost 5 bases, leaving 7 bases of the junction unmatched. Germline loops: CDR1 SGHNT, CDR2 YENEEA. CDR3 nucleotides: TGTGCCAGCAGCCCCTCCCGGACTAGCGGCTACGAGCAGTACTTC. It is translated as CASSPSRTSGYEQYF.

The V and J genes are TRBV2 and TRBJ1-1; D perhaps matches TRBD1 (5 bases). CDR3 length: 14 residues. Germline V gives CDR1 SNHLY, CDR2 FYNNEI. V dropped 8 bases and J dropped 4 bases, with 17 bases sitting between them. The CDR3 DNA follows: TGTGCCAGCGCAAGGGGAGGGTCGTCCACTGAAGCTTTCTTT. This codes for CASARGGSSTEAFF.

In its sample, this clonotype was seen many times. The chain couples TRBV25-1 to TRBJ2-3; D is perhaps TRBD1 or TRBD2 (5 bases each). The V gene lost 8 bases and the J gene lost 2 bases, with 11 bases spanning the gap. The CDR3 loop spans 13 amino acids. The germline CDR1 and CDR2 sequences are MGHDK and SYGVNS. CDR3 sequence: CASGTENTDTQYF. CDR3 coding DNA: TGTGCCAGCGGGACGGAAAACACAGATACGCAGTATTTT.

For this clonotype: A much larger clone is a single base away; this may be a read error. Likely a read error: the CDR3 ends without its conserved phenylalanine or tryptophan. The CDR3 bases are TGTGCCAGCAGTCGGACAGGGGGCCGGCAGCCCCAGCATGTT. Protein: CASSRTGGRQPQHV. The genes are TRBV6-5 and TRBJ1-5; 11 bases are a match to TRBD1. The CDR3 totals 14 residues. Germline CDR1 and CDR2: MNHEY and SVGAGI. V lost 5 bases to trimming and J lost 7 bases; unmatched junction nucleotides: 4.

This clonotype has a handful of counts. This rearrangement joins TRBV30 to TRBJ1-6; 8 nucleotides agree with TRBD1. From germline, CDR1 is GTSNPN and CDR2 SVGIG (reference sequence). The CDR3 is 15 residues long. The ends lost 2 bases at V and 7 bases at J; junction bases unmatched: 7. CDR3 nucleotide sequence: TGTGCCTGGAGTCCGGCAGGGGGCCAAAATTCACCCCTCCACTTT. Amino acids: CAWSPAGGQNSPLHF.

Ten or more counts support this clonotype. This sequence joins TRBV5-6 and TRBJ1-2; no clear D gene. Germline V gene lookup returns CDR1 SGHDT and CDR2 YYEEEE. Trimming took 0 bases from V and 4 from J, leaving 7 bases between them. This CDR3 is 13 amino acids long. The CDR3 region is CASSLEATYGYTF. DNA for the CDR3: TGTGCCAGCAGCTTGGAAGCCACCTATGGCTACACCTTC. The whole variable domain, remainder taken from reference TRBV5-6 and TRBJ1-2, is DAGVTQSPTHLIKTRGQQVTLRCSPKSGHDTVSWYQQALGQGPQFIFQYYEEEERQRGNFPDRFSGHQFPNYSSELNVNALLLGDSALYLCASSLEATYGYTFGSGTRLTVV.

This clonotype was seen a handful of times. The V and J genes are TRBV4-3 and TRBJ2-4, with a weak D call TRBD2 (6 bases). CDR3 size: 15 residues. Germline CDR1 reads LGHNA; CDR2 reads YSLEER. Trimming removed 1 base from V and 8 bases from J, with 15 bases in between. The CDR3 nucleotides are TGCGCCAGCAGCCAAGGGGGAGGCCCCAAGCACATTCAGTACTTC. Protein sequence: CASSQGGGPKHIQYF.

This clonotype was counted many times. CDR3 in amino acids: CASSYQASKSDTQYF. CDR3 nucleotides: TGTGCCAGCAGCTATCAGGCCTCTAAGTCGGATACGCAGTATTTT. This chain connects TRBV7-2 to TRBJ2-3; D remains ambiguous. The CDR3 runs to 15 residues. The germline CDR1 and CDR2 sequences are SGHTA and FQGNSA. V was cut by 4 bases and J by 6 bases, with 17 bases left in between. The entire variable domain, with the rest obtained from reference TRBV7-2 and TRBJ2-3, is as follows: GAGVSQSPSNKVTEKGKDVELRCDPISGHTALYWYRQSLGQGLEFLIYFQGNSAPDKSGLPSDRFSAERTGGSVSTLTIQRTQQEDSAVYLCASSYQASKSDTQYFGPGTRLTVL.

As for this clonotype: A much larger clone is a single base away; this may be a read error. The chain has TRBV4-1 and TRBJ2-3, with unresolved D. The better agreement between TRBJ2-7 and the DNA end casts doubt on the J call. The CDR3 is 13 residues long. From germline, CDR1 is MGHRA and CDR2 YSYEKL. CDR3 residues: CASSQEFTSGQYF. CDR3 DNA sequence: TGCGCCAGCAGCCAAGAGTTCACCTCGGGGCAGTACTTC.

This clonotype was counted many times. The chain employs TRBV20-1 and TRBJ2-3; 16 nucleotides line up with TRBD2. The CDR3 sequence is 19 residues long. V was clipped by 1 base and J by 2 bases; unmatched bases: 9. In germline, CDR1 is DFQATT, CDR2 SNEGSKA (reference sequence). The CDR3: CSARVSGLAGGPNTDTQYF. In DNA form, the CDR3 reads TGCAGTGCTAGAGTTTCGGGACTAGCGGGAGGGCCGAACACAGATACGCAGTATTTT.

This clonotype was seen ten or more times. The CDR3 loop reads CASSLGTVSYNEQFF. For the CDR3, the DNA is TGTGCCAGCAGCTTAGGGACAGTATCCTACAATGAGCAGTTCTTC. The chain carries TRBV7-9 and TRBJ2-1; perhaps TRBD1 as D (6 bases). The CDR3 loop spans 15 amino acids. The germline CDR1 and CDR2 sequences are SEHNR and FQNEAQ (reference sequence). Trimming stripped 1 base from V and 1 base from J, with 8 bases between.

This clonotype appeared many times. The V and J genes are TRBV20-1 and TRBJ1-2; no clear D. Deletions cut 6 bases from V and 1 base from J, with 21 bases between. There are 16 residues in the CDR3. Looked up from germline, CDR1 is DFQATT and CDR2 is SNEGSKA (reference sequence). CDR3 sequence: CSAPPTPQMDNYGYTF. DNA of the CDR3: TGCAGTGCCCCACCAACGCCTCAGATGGATAACTATGGCTACACCTTC.

Comments on this clonotype: A read error is possible here, since a much larger clone lies one base away. The conserved phenylalanine or tryptophan is not found at the CDR3 terminus, so this likely reflects a read error. J is TRBJ2-7 and V is TRBV29-1; 11 bases match TRBD2. Germline CDR1 reads SQVTM; CDR2 reads ANQGSEA. The CDR3 has 15 residues. With 1 base clipped from V and 4 bases from J, the junction kept 6 bases outside the gene matches. CDR3 bases: TGCAGCGTTGAAGGTACTAGCGGGAGTTCTTACGAGCAGTACTCC. The encoded protein is CSVEGTSGSSYEQYS.

This chain links TRBV9 with TRBJ2-2; possible D gene TRBD2, 7 bases. CDR1 is SGDLS and CDR2 is YYNGEE in the germline V gene. This CDR3 is built from 14 residues. Between the trimmed V and J ends, which lost 5 bases and 9 bases, there was a span of 17 bases. CDR3 nucleotides: TGTGCCAGCAGAGCAGGGGAGGGTGACAGGGAGCTGTTTTTT. Protein: CASRAGEGDRELFF.

The chain is built from TRBV20-1 and TRBJ2-1, with TRBD2 matching over 11 bases. Germline values: CDR1 DFQATT, CDR2 SNEGSKA (reference sequence). This CDR3 contains 14 residues. V lost 1 base and J lost 8; bases outside the gene matches: 4. The CDR3 DNA reads TGCAGTGCTAGAGTGTCTAGCGGGAGGTATGAGCAGTTCTTC. Residues: CSARVSSGRYEQFF.

As regards this clonotype: This sequence may be a read error, since a much larger clone differs from it by one base. The J gene is TRBJ1-2, the V gene TRBV6-7; the match to TRBD1 covers 7 bases. TRBV6-7 is labeled an ORF, and its function is uncertain. CDR3 size: 16 residues. Trimming cost V 7 bases and J 6 bases; bases outside gene matches: 17. CDR3: CASTIEGADLDHGYTF. CDR3 bases: TGTGCCAGCACCATCGAGGGGGCAGATCTGGACCATGGCTACACCTTC.

The chain is built from TRBV28 and TRBJ2-7; perhaps TRBD2 as D (5 bases). Per the germline V gene, CDR1 is MDHEN and CDR2 is SYDVKM. This CDR3 spans 14 amino acids. Trimming pared 6 bases from V and 3 bases from J, leaving 15 bases between. The CDR3 here is CASSQLGLFYEQYF. CDR3 nucleotide sequence: TGTGCCAGCAGCCAACTTGGACTTTTCTACGAGCAGTACTTC.

This clonotype appeared many times. The CDR3 is CASKGTSVFNEQFF. Here the CDR3 DNA reads TGTGCCAGCAAGGGGACTAGCGTCTTCAATGAGCAGTTCTTC. V is TRBV6-2 or TRBV6-3 and J is TRBJ2-1; 10 bases match TRBD2. CDR3 size: 14 residues. V was clipped by 7 bases and J by 6 bases; unmatched bases: 6. Germline loops: CDR1 MNHEY, CDR2 SVGEGT.

Worth noting for this clonotype: Since a much larger clone is just one base distant, this may be a read error. This chain links TRBV27 with TRBJ1-2, with a possible D match to TRBD1 (5 bases). The CDR3 has 13 amino acids. Germline CDR1 and CDR2: MNHEY and SMNVEV (reference sequence). The CDR3 region has the DNA TGTACCAGCAGCCGGACACTCTGGGATGGCTACACCTTC. This translates into CTSSRTLWDGYTF.

The chain recombines TRBV19 with TRBJ2-2; D perhaps matches TRBD2 (5 bases). With 8 bases removed from V and 8 bases from J, the gap between germline ends came to 15 bases. This CDR3 comprises 13 residues. The germline V gene has CDR1 LNHDA and CDR2 SQIVND (reference sequence). CDR3 protein: CASWTPGPGELFF. DNA of the CDR3: TGTGCCAGTTGGACTCCGGGCCCAGGGGAGCTGTTTTTT. Combining the CDR3 with reference TRBV19 and TRBJ2-2 gives the whole variable domain DGGITQSPKYLFRKEGQNVTLSCEQNLNHDAMYWYRQDPGQGLRLIYYSQIVNDFQKGDIAEGYSVSREKKESFPLTVTSAQKNPTAFYLCASWTPGPGELFFGEGSRLTVL.

The table lists this clonotype with many counts. The chain employs TRBV29-1 and TRBJ2-7, with TRBD2 matching over 8 bases. Per germline, CDR1 SQVTM and CDR2 ANQGSEA. The CDR3 has 15 amino acids. J was trimmed by 1 base and V by 4 bases; bases with no gene match: 9. CDR3 loop: CSVVWVAGLSYEQYF. CDR3 DNA sequence: TGCAGCGTTGTGTGGGTAGCGGGACTATCCTACGAGCAGTACTTC.

At least ten counts were recorded for this clonotype. The rearrangement uses TRBV5-1 and TRBJ2-5; D call uncertain. Germline V gene lookup returns CDR1 SGHRS and CDR2 YFSETQ. This CDR3 region has 20 residues. V was shortened by 5 bases and J by 2 bases, with 31 bases between the two germline ends. CDR3 region: CASSPEAWDMGQSLQETQYF. The CDR3 DNA reads TGCGCCAGCAGTCCCGAAGCTTGGGATATGGGCCAGTCGCTGCAAGAGACCCAGTACTTC.

This clonotype was detected many times. CDR3 amino acids: CASSPGPPDTQYF. The CDR3 DNA reads as TGTGCCAGCAGTCCGGGACCTCCAGATACGCAGTATTTT. This chain joins TRBV7-9 and TRBJ2-3; D is possibly TRBD1 or TRBD2 (5 bases each). Deletions cut 6 bases from V and 4 bases from J, with 11 bases between. The germline V gene has CDR1 SEHNR and CDR2 FQNEAQ (reference sequence). The CDR3 is 13 residues long.

About this clonotype: This sequence may be a read error, since a much larger clone differs from it by one base. The chain carries TRBV7-2 and TRBJ2-5; 11 nucleotides agree with TRBD1. Trimming cost V 4 bases and J 3 bases; bases outside gene matches: 4. From germline, CDR1 is SGHTA and CDR2 FQGNSA. This CDR3 comprises 15 residues. The CDR3 loop reads CASSSGTGGEETQYF. Written as DNA, the CDR3 is TGTGCCAGCAGCTCCGGGACAGGGGGTGAAGAGACCCAGTACTTC.

The CDR3 loop reads CSARGPNTDAKYF. The CDR3 DNA follows: TGCAGTGCCCGGGGACCCAACACAGATGCGAAGTATTTT. V and J are TRBV20-1 and TRBJ2-3; either TRBD1 or TRBD2 may fit D (5 bases each). In germline, CDR1 is DFQATT, CDR2 SNEGSKA (reference sequence). Trimming removed 6 bases from V and 13 bases from J, with 23 bases in between. The CDR3 totals 13 residues.